The 15 T cell receptor beta chains presented below share a single source sample, sequenced in a study of blood T cell repertoires in COVID-19. Clones were sequenced by immunoSEQ multiplex PCR, and TCRdb holds only the in-frame ones, with some missing. The sample shows about 130,000 clones, less than 90% of them seen only once. Sequenced material: peripheral blood. The receptors originated from a woman at least 80 years old with acute or convalescent COVID-19.

The V call is TRBV5-1, the J call TRBJ2-5, with TRBD1 identical over 9 bases. V was clipped by 0 bases and J by 2 bases; unmatched bases: 5. The CDR3 is 16 amino acids. CDR1 and CDR2 (germline): SGHRS, YFSETQ. The CDR3 sequence: CASSLGGQGGQETQYF. Here the CDR3 DNA reads TGCGCCAGCAGCTTGGGGGGACAGGGAGGACAAGAGACCCAGTACTTC.

This rearrangement joins TRBV6-1 to TRBJ2-5; D is perhaps TRBD1 (6 bases). There are 16 residues in the CDR3. Germline CDR1 MNHNS, CDR2 SASEGT. V was trimmed by 3 bases and J by 5 bases, leaving 19 bases between them. CDR3 residues: CASSDPGHPDGETQYF. The CDR3 coding sequence is TGTGCCAGCAGTGATCCGGGACACCCGGACGGGGAGACCCAGTACTTC.

CDR3 region: CASSLSPHLQDTIYF. CDR3 DNA: TGTGCCAGCAGCTTAAGCCCCCATCTCCAGGACACCATATATTTT. This chain connects TRBV11-2 to TRBJ1-3; no clear D gene. V lost 2 bases, J lost 8 bases, and 16 bases lay in between. This CDR3 contains 15 residues. Germline CDR1 reads SGHAT; CDR2 reads FQNNGV.

This clone was picked up one time. The V and J genes are TRBV7-3 and TRBJ1-1, with TRBD1 as a possible D gene (6 bases). Per germline, CDR1 SGHTA and CDR2 FQGTGA. The CDR3 length is 12 residues. Trimming removed 3 bases at V and 8 bases at J, with 10 bases between. The CDR3 DNA is TGTGCCAGCAGCTTCGGGCAGGGGGAAGCTTTCTTT. It translates to CASSFGQGEAFF.

The rearrangement links TRBV2 to TRBJ1-1; no firm D call. CDR3 length: 16 residues. Germline V gives CDR1 SNHLY, CDR2 FYNNEI. V lost 7 bases and J lost 0, with 18 bases in between. In DNA, the CDR3 is TGTGCCAGCAAGTGGGCCACTGCATTCTTGAACACTGAAGCTTTCTTT. This sequence encodes CASKWATAFLNTEAFF. The entire variable domain, with the rest obtained from reference TRBV2 and TRBJ1-1, is as follows: EPEVTQTPSHQVTQMGQEVILRCVPISNHLYFYWYRQILGQKVEFLVSFYNNEISEKSEIFDDQFSVERPDGSNFTLKIRSTKLEDSAMYFCASKWATAFLNTEAFFGQGTRLTVV.

This chain uses TRBV2 with TRBJ2-7; D is perhaps TRBD1 (7 bases). The CDR3 has 13 residues. CDR1 and CDR2 (germline): SNHLY, FYNNEI. V was trimmed by 8 bases and J by 2 bases, leaving 13 bases between them. The DNA of the CDR3 is TGTGCCAGCGGGGGGACAGACCCCTACGAGCAGTACTTC. It specifies CASGGTDPYEQYF.

This chain uses TRBV19 with TRBJ1-2; D is unclear. Between the trimmed V and J ends, which lost 7 bases and 4 bases, there was a span of 10 bases. Germline CDR1 and CDR2: LNHDA and SQIVND (reference sequence). The CDR3 has 12 amino acids. The CDR3 protein is CASTSEIYGYTF. In DNA form, the CDR3 reads TGTGCCAGTACGAGTGAGATCTATGGCTACACCTTC.

The gene calls are TRBV6-5 and TRBJ2-2; 7 bases map to TRBD2. This CDR3 spans 16 amino acids. V gave up 2 bases and J gave up 4 bases; unmatched junction bases: 7. CDR1 MNHEY and CDR2 SVGAGI come from the germline V gene. Here the CDR3 reads CASSYAVGGGTGELFF. Here the CDR3 DNA reads TGTGCCAGCAGTTACGCTGTGGGGGGGGGCACCGGGGAGCTGTTTTTT.

This chain links TRBV3-1 (or the pseudogene TRBV3-2) with TRBJ1-1; 8 nucleotides line up with TRBD1. Germline V lookup: CDR1 LGHDT, CDR2 YNNKEL (reference sequence). Germline trimming cut 7 bases from V and 7 bases from J; bases unmatched to any gene: 8. This CDR3 is 13 amino acids long. DNA for the CDR3: TGTGCCAGCACCATCAGGGGGCTTGGTGAAGCTTTCTTT. Its translation: CASTIRGLGEAFF.

This clone was seen a handful of times. The chain has TRBV5-1 and TRBJ2-7; 7 bases match TRBD2. CDR1 and CDR2 from the germline V gene are SGHRS and YFSETQ. The junction had 2 bases not matched to a gene; V was cut back by 0 bases and J by 2 bases. This CDR3 is built from 14 residues. In nucleotides, the CDR3 is TGCGCCAGCAGCTTGGGAGCGGGGACCTACGAGCAGTACTTC. It specifies CASSLGAGTYEQYF.

The chain has TRBV2 and TRBJ2-3; a possible D gene is TRBD1 (6 bases). The CDR3 extends over 14 amino acids. Germline loops: CDR1 SNHLY, CDR2 FYNNEI. V gave up 4 bases and J gave up 5 bases, with 13 bases separating them. DNA of the CDR3: TGTGCCAGCAGTGGACAGGTCCTGGGAGATACGCAGTATTTT. It yields the protein CASSGQVLGDTQYF.

J is TRBJ2-3 and V is TRBV12-3 or TRBV12-4; TRBD2 is a possible D gene (6 bases). The CDR3 totals 13 residues. The V end lost 6 bases, the J end lost 4 bases, and 11 bases lay between the germline ends. CDR3 residues: CASSLTSSDTQYF. CDR3 nucleotides: TGTGCCAGCAGCCTTACTAGCTCAGATACGCAGTATTTT.

V and J are TRBV29-1 and TRBJ1-4, with TRBD1 identical over 8 bases. The CDR3 extends over 14 amino acids. Germline assignment: CDR1 SQVTM and CDR2 ANQGSEA. V trimming: 7 bases; J trimming: 2 bases; junction bases outside the gene matches: 6. In nucleotides, the CDR3 is TGCAGCGCCAGGACAGGGAGGACTAATGAAAAACTGTTTTTT. It is translated as CSARTGRTNEKLFF.

This chain joins TRBV5-1 and TRBJ1-1; D uncertain. Trimming took 5 bases from V and 7 from J, leaving 9 bases between them. The CDR3 covers 11 residues. Germline CDR1 SGHRS, CDR2 YFSETQ. CDR3 loop: CASRAQDEAFF. The CDR3 bases are TGCGCCAGCAGGGCGCAGGATGAAGCTTTCTTT.

The J gene is TRBJ1-2, the V gene TRBV20-1; D not resolved. Trimming stripped 3 bases from V and 2 bases from J, with 10 bases between. The CDR3 is 13 amino acids. Germline V gene sequence: CDR1 DFQATT, CDR2 SNEGSKA (reference sequence). The CDR3 DNA sequence: TGCAGTGCTAGTGGGGAGGCGAACTATGGCTACACCTTC. As protein: CSASGEANYGYTF.